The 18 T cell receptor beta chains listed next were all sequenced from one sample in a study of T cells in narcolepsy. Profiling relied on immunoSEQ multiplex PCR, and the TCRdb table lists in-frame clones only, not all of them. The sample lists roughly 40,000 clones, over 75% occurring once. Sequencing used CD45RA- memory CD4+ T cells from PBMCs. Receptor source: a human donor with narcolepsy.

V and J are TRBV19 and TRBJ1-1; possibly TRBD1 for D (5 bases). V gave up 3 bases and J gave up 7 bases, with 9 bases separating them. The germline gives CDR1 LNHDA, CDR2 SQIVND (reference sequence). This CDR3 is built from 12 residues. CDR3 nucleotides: TGTGCCAGTAGTATTGGGGGGGGTGAAGCTTTCTTT. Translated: CASSIGGGEAFF.

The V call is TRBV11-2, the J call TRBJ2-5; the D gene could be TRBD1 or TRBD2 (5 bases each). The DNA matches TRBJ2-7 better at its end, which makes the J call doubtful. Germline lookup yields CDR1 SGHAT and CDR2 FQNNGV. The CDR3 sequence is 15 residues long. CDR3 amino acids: CASSLSGTVSYEQYF. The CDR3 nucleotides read TGTGCCAGCAGCTTATCCGGGACGGTGTCCTACGAGCAGTACTTC.

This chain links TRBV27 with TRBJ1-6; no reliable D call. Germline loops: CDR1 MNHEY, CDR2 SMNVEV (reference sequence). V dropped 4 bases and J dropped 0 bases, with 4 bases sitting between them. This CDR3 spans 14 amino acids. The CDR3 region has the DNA TGTGCCAGCAGTTATGACTCCTATAATTCACCCCTCCACTTT. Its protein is CASSYDSYNSPLHF.

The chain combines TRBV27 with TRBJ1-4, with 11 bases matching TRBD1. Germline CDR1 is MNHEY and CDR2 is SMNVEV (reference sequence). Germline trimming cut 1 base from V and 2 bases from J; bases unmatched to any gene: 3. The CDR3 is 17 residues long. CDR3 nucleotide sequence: TGTGCCAGCAGTTTATGGGGACAGGGGGTGACTAATGAAAAACTGTTTTTT. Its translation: CASSLWGQGVTNEKLFF.

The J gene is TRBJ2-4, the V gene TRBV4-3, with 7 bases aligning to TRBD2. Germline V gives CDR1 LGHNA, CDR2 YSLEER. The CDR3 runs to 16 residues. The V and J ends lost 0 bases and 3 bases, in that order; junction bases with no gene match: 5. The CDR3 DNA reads TGCGCCAGCAGCCAAGACGGGGGGATTGGCAAAAACATTCAGTACTTC. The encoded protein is CASSQDGGIGKNIQYF.

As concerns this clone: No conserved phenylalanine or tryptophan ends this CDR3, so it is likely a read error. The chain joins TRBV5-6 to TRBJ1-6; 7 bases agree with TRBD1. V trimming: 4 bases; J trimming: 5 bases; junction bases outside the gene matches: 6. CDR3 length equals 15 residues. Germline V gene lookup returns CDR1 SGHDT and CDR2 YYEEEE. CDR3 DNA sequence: TGTGCCAGCAGCCATGGGACAGTAAATAATTCACCCCTCCACTCT. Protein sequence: CASSHGTVNNSPLHS.

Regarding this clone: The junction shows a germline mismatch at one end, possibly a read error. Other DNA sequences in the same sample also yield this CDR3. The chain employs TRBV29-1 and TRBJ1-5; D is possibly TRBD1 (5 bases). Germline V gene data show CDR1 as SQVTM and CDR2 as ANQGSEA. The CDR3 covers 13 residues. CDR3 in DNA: TGCAGCGTATCCGGGACCGGCAATCAACCCCAGCATTTT. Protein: CSVSGTGNQPQHF.

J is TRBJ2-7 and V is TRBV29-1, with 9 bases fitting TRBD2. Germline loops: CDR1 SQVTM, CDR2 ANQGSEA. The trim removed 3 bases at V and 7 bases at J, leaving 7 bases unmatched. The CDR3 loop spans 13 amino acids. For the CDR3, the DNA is TGCAGCGTTGACCCTAGCGGGGTGGGTGAGCAGTACTTC. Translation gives CSVDPSGVGEQYF.

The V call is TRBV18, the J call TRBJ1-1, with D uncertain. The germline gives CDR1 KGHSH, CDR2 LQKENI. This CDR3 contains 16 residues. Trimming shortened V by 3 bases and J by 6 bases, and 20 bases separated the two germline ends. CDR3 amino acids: CASSPIRRGGIAEAFF. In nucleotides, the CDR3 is TGTGCCAGCTCACCTATACGAAGAGGTGGGATAGCTGAAGCTTTCTTT.

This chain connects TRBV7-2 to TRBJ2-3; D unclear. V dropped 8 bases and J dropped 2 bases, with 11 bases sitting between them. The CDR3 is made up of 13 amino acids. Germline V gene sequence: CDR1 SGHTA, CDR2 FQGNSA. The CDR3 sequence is CASRMGLTDTQYF. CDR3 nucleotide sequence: TGTGCCAGCCGGATGGGTCTCACAGATACGCAGTATTTT.

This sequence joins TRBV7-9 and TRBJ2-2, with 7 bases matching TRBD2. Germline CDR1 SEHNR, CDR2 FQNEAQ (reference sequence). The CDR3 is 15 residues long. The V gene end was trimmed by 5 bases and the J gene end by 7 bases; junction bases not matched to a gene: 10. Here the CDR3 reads CASSPSGFRGGELFF. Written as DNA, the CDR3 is TGTGCCAGCAGCCCTAGCGGCTTTCGGGGCGGGGAGCTGTTTTTT.

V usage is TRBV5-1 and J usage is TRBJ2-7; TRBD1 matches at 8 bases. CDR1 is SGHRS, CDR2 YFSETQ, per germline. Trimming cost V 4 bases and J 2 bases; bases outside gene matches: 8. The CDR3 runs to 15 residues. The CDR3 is CASSKDRGDTYEQYF. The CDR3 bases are TGCGCCAGCAGCAAAGACAGGGGAGATACCTACGAGCAGTACTTC.

CDR3 in DNA: TGTGCCTGGAGTCGTAAGCCCCCCACTGAAGCTTTCTTT. It specifies CAWSRKPPTEAFF. The V and J genes are TRBV30 and TRBJ1-1, with no clear D. The CDR3 length is 13 residues. Trimming removed 2 bases at V and 4 bases at J, with 11 bases between. Germline CDR1 is GTSNPN and CDR2 is SVGIG (reference sequence).

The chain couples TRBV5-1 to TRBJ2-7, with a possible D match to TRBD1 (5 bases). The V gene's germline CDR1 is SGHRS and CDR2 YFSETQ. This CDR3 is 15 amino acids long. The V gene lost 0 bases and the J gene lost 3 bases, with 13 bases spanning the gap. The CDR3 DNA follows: TGCGCCAGCAGCTTGGGGACACCAACCAACTACGAGCAGTACTTC. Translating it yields CASSLGTPTNYEQYF.

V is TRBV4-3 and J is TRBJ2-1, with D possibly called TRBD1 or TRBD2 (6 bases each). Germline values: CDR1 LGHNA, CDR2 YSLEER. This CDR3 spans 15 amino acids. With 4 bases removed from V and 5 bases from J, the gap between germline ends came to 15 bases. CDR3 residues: CASSPVGGLHNEQFF. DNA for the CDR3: TGCGCCAGCAGCCCAGTCGGGGGCCTTCACAATGAGCAGTTCTTC.

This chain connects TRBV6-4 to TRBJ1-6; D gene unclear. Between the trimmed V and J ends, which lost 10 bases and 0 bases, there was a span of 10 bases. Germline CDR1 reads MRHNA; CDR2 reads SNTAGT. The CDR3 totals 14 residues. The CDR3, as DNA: TGTGCCACCCCCAGGAGCTCCTATAATTCACCCCTCCACTTT. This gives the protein CATPRSSYNSPLHF.

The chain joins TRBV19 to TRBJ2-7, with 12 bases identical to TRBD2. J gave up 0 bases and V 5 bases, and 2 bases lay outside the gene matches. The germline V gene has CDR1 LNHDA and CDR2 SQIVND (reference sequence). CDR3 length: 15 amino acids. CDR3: CASSSSGGDSYEQYF. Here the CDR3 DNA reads TGTGCCAGTAGTTCTAGCGGGGGGGACTCCTACGAGCAGTACTTC.

The chain's CDR3 is CASSLAGQGASYGYTF. The CDR3 DNA follows: TGTGCCAGCAGCTTGGCAGGGCAGGGGGCCTCGTATGGCTACACCTTC. This sequence joins TRBV5-4 and TRBJ1-2; TRBD1 matches at 8 bases. Trimming took 0 bases from V and 5 from J; bases not matched to a gene: 9. The CDR3 is made up of 16 amino acids. The germline V gene has CDR1 SGHNT and CDR2 YYREEE (reference sequence).